The 30 T cell receptor beta chains given below trace back to one sample, sequenced in a study of cytomegalovirus exposure and HLA in healthy donors. Sequenced by immunoSEQ multiplex PCR; TCRdb stores in-frame clones only, minus some. The sample holds 120,000 or so clones, roughly 87% seen once. Sequenced: PBMCs. The receptors were gathered from a young woman in good health and CMV-seronegative.

The sample holds one count of this clone. The rearrangement links TRBV5-6 to TRBJ2-2, with 8 bases that match TRBD1. The V gene end was trimmed by 0 bases and the J gene end by 7 bases; junction bases not matched to a gene: 11. The germline gives CDR1 SGHDT, CDR2 YYEEEE. This CDR3 has 17 residues. The CDR3 region has the DNA TGTGCCAGCAGCTTGGCAGCCCAGGGGGCCTTAGTCGGGGAGCTGTTTTTT. It codes for CASSLAAQGALVGELFF.

The V gene is TRBV7-7, the J gene TRBJ1-1; 12 nucleotides agree with TRBD1. J was trimmed by 10 bases and V by 5 bases; bases with no gene match: 5. CDR1 SSHAT and CDR2 FNYEAQ come from the germline V gene (reference sequence). CDR3 length equals 13 residues. The chain's CDR3 is CASSRGQGAAAFF. The CDR3 DNA reads as TGTGCCAGCAGCCGGGGACAGGGGGCGGCAGCTTTCTTT.

The rearrangement links TRBV5-4 to TRBJ2-7, with D possibly TRBD2 on 7 matching bases. Germline loops: CDR1 SGHNT, CDR2 YYREEE (reference sequence). The CDR3 sequence is 16 residues long. The V end lost 1 base, the J end lost 0 bases, and 14 bases lay between the germline ends. CDR3 in DNA: TGTGCCAGCAGCTTGCGTGGACTAGGGGGCTCCTACGAGCAGTACTTC. Translated, it gives CASSLRGLGGSYEQYF.

The chain uses TRBV9 and TRBJ2-2, with 7 bases matching TRBD1. Trimming removed 3 bases from V and 3 bases from J; junction bases left unmatched: 5. Germline V CDR1 and CDR2: SGDLS, YYNGEE. The CDR3 extends over 15 amino acids. CDR3 bases: TGTGCCAGCAGCGGAACAGGGGCGGACACCGGGGAGCTGTTTTTT. This gives the protein CASSGTGADTGELFF. The full variable domain, its missing parts supplied by reference TRBV9 and TRBJ2-2, is DSGVTQTPKHLITATGQRVTLRCSPRSGDLSVYWYQQSLDQGLQFLIQYYNGEERAKGNILERFSAQQFPDLHSELNLSSLELGDSALYFCASSGTGADTGELFFGEGSRLTVL.

The rearrangement joins TRBV28 to TRBJ1-4; 7 positions agree with TRBD1. Germline lookup yields CDR1 MDHEN and CDR2 SYDVKM. The V and J ends lost 2 bases and 4 bases, in that order; junction bases with no gene match: 7. There are 16 residues in the CDR3. CDR3 loop: CASSLDQGVRNEKLFF. The CDR3 DNA is TGTGCCAGCAGTTTAGATCAGGGGGTCCGTAATGAAAAACTGTTTTTT.

This sequence joins TRBV2 and TRBJ2-1, with D perhaps matching TRBD2 (6 bases). The V gene's germline CDR1 is SNHLY and CDR2 FYNNEI. CDR3 length equals 12 residues. The V end was cut by 8 bases, the J end by 8 bases, with 13 bases between. The CDR3 DNA reads as TGTGCCAGCGCTAGCGTGAGGCATGAGCAGTTCTTC. It yields the protein CASASVRHEQFF. The full variable domain, rest sourced from reference TRBV2 and TRBJ2-1, is EPEVTQTPSHQVTQMGQEVILRCVPISNHLYFYWYRQILGQKVEFLVSFYNNEISEKSEIFDDQFSVERPDGSNFTLKIRSTKLEDSAMYFCASASVRHEQFFGPGTRLTVL.

This clone turned up a few times. The V gene is TRBV4-2, the J gene TRBJ2-1, with TRBD2 matching 13 bases. The CDR3 is 16 amino acids. The V and J ends lost 1 base and 7 bases, in that order; junction bases with no gene match: 4. Germline V gives CDR1 LGHNA, CDR2 YNFKEQ. This chain's CDR3 is CASSQAGLAGVNEQFF. The CDR3 nucleotides are TGTGCCAGCAGCCAAGCCGGACTAGCGGGAGTAAATGAGCAGTTCTTC.

V gene TRBV2 combines with J gene TRBJ1-5, with D unclear. The V end lost 6 bases, the J end lost 6 bases, and 9 bases lay between the germline ends. This CDR3 region has 12 residues. The V gene's germline CDR1 is SNHLY and CDR2 FYNNEI. As DNA, the CDR3 is TGTGCCAGCAGAGTACGGGGTCAGCCCCAGCATTTT. It codes for CASRVRGQPQHF.

The chain carries TRBV6-5 and TRBJ1-3, with D possibly being TRBD1 (5 bases). The CDR3 length is 16 residues. Trimming took 4 bases from V and 0 from J, leaving 13 bases between them. Germline loops: CDR1 MNHEY, CDR2 SVGAGI. CDR3 loop: CASSLEGQGSGNTIYF. The CDR3 nucleotides read TGTGCCAGCAGTTTGGAGGGTCAGGGCTCTGGAAACACCATATATTTT.

The chain combines TRBV27 with TRBJ1-2; TRBD1 aligns across 12 bases. This CDR3 contains 16 residues. J was trimmed by 5 bases and V by 4 bases; bases with no gene match: 8. The germline V gene has CDR1 MNHEY and CDR2 SMNVEV (reference sequence). Here the CDR3 reads CASSSGTGGQKYGYTF. The DNA of the CDR3 is TGTGCCAGCAGTTCCGGGACAGGGGGCCAGAAATATGGCTACACCTTC.

The rearrangement links TRBV7-2 to TRBJ2-7; maybe TRBD1 (5 bases). Looked up from germline, CDR1 is SGHTA and CDR2 is FQGNSA. Trimming stripped 1 base from V and 2 bases from J, with 12 bases between. The CDR3 length is 15 residues. As DNA, the CDR3 is TGTGCCAGCAGCTTAGGAGCAGGGATGACCTACGAGCAGTACGTC. It is translated as CASSLGAGMTYEQYV.

V gene TRBV29-1 combines with J gene TRBJ1-1; 9 bases agree with TRBD1. Germline V gene lookup returns CDR1 SQVTM and CDR2 ANQGSEA. The CDR3 spans 13 residues. The J segment lost 4 bases and the V segment lost 4 bases, leaving 4 bases of the junction unmatched. This CDR3 reads CSVVGQGGTEAFF. For the CDR3, the DNA is TGCAGCGTTGTGGGACAGGGAGGCACTGAAGCTTTCTTT. Supplemented by reference TRBV29-1 and TRBJ1-1, the full variable domain reads SAVISQKPSRDICQRGTSLTIQCQVDSQVTMMFWYRQQPGQSLTLIATANQGSEATYESGFVIDKFPISRPNLTFSTLTVSNMSPEDSSIYLCSVVGQGGTEAFFGQGTRLTVV.

The gene calls are TRBV7-9 and TRBJ1-1; 7 bases map to TRBD1. The CDR3 length is 12 residues. CDR1 and CDR2 (germline): SEHNR, FQNEAQ (reference sequence). The V and J ends lost 3 bases and 7 bases, in that order; junction bases with no gene match: 2. CDR3 nucleotides: TGTGCCAGCAGCTTGAGACAGGGTGAAGCTTTCTTT. Translated, it gives CASSLRQGEAFF.

The V and J genes are TRBV28 and TRBJ2-7, with 9 bases fitting TRBD1. From germline, CDR1 is MDHEN and CDR2 SYDVKM. There are 15 residues in the CDR3. Losses at the gene ends were 5 bases for V and 0 bases for J; bases not matched to a gene: 5. CDR3 residues: CASSPQGARSYEQYV. CDR3 DNA sequence: TGTGCCAGCAGTCCACAGGGGGCCCGCTCCTACGAGCAGTACGTC.

The chain carries TRBV7-8 and TRBJ2-3, with TRBD2 identical over 10 bases. Unmatched junction bases numbered 8, after V lost 5 bases and J lost 6 bases. CDR3 size: 15 residues. Per the germline V gene, CDR1 is SGHVS and CDR2 is FQNEAQ. CDR3 nucleotides: TGTGCCAGCAGCGGGACTAGCGCGGGAGCTGATACGCAGTATTTT. Protein: CASSGTSAGADTQYF. Full variable domain (rest looked up from reference TRBV7-8 and TRBJ2-3): GAGVSQSPRYKVAKRGQDVALRCDPISGHVSLFWYQQALGQGPEFLTYFQNEAQLDKSGLPSDRFFAERPEGSVSTLKIQRTQQEDSAVYLCASSGTSAGADTQYFGPGTRLTVL.

This clone appeared once. The CDR3 protein is CASSLGDRGGPNEKLFF. In nucleotides, the CDR3 is TGCGCCAGCAGCTTGGGGGACAGGGGAGGACCTAATGAAAAACTGTTTTTT. The chain employs TRBV5-1 and TRBJ1-4, with TRBD1 matching 10 bases. The CDR3 spans 17 residues. Trimming cost V 0 bases and J 3 bases; bases outside gene matches: 5. CDR1 and CDR2 from the germline V gene are SGHRS and YFSETQ.

This clone was counted once. The CDR3 nucleotides are TGTGCCAGCAGCTTTTTCATACAGGGCCATGAGCAGTTCTTC. The encoded protein is CASSFFIQGHEQFF. The chain has TRBV5-6 and TRBJ2-1, with a weak D call TRBD1 (6 bases). V dropped 2 bases and J dropped 8 bases, with 14 bases sitting between them. Germline CDR1 SGHDT, CDR2 YYEEEE. This CDR3 comprises 14 residues.

The V and J genes are TRBV30 and TRBJ1-4; D is perhaps TRBD1 (5 bases). The CDR3 contains 14 residues. Between the trimmed V and J ends, which lost 2 bases and 4 bases, there was a span of 11 bases. Germline V gives CDR1 GTSNPN, CDR2 SVGIG (reference sequence). The chain's CDR3 is CAWSIYQGNEKLFF. The CDR3 DNA follows: TGTGCCTGGAGTATTTACCAGGGTAATGAAAAACTGTTTTTT.

V gene TRBV27 combines with J gene TRBJ2-1; 11 bases align to TRBD2. Germline CDR1 reads MNHEY; CDR2 reads SMNVEV (reference sequence). V trimming: 2 bases; J trimming: 4 bases; junction bases outside the gene matches: 13. The CDR3 extends over 19 amino acids. CDR3 DNA sequence: TGTGCCAGCAGTTTAGTCCTGCGGAAACTAGCGGGAGTTTACAATGAGCAGTTCTTC. This sequence encodes CASSLVLRKLAGVYNEQFF.

V usage is TRBV30 and J usage is TRBJ1-1; the D gene is possibly TRBD1 (5 bases). The germline gives CDR1 GTSNPN, CDR2 SVGIG (reference sequence). V shed 0 bases and J shed 2 bases, with 7 bases lying between them. This CDR3 region has 13 residues. DNA of the CDR3: TGTGCCTGGAGTGTACAGGCTAACACTGAAGCTTTCTTT. Its translation is CAWSVQANTEAFF.

The rearrangement uses TRBV6-5 and TRBJ2-7; 11 bases map to TRBD1. V was pared by 6 bases and J by 3 bases, with 7 bases of the junction left unmatched. Germline V lookup: CDR1 MNHEY, CDR2 SVGAGI. This CDR3 has 15 residues. CDR3 sequence reads: CASSRTGGVDYEQYF. The CDR3 region has the DNA TGTGCCAGCAGCCGGACAGGGGGCGTCGACTACGAGCAGTACTTC.

The chain is built from TRBV7-2 and TRBJ2-2; D not resolved. The V end was cut by 5 bases, the J end by 0 bases, with 4 bases between. CDR1 and CDR2 from the germline V gene are SGHTA and FQGNSA. There are 13 residues in the CDR3. CDR3: CASSHSNTGELFF. The CDR3 DNA reads as TGTGCCAGCAGCCACTCGAACACCGGGGAGCTGTTTTTT.

This chain connects TRBV6-6 to TRBJ1-2, with D possibly matching TRBD1 (5 bases). Germline assignment: CDR1 MNHNY and CDR2 SVGAGI (reference sequence). Trimming took off 5 bases at V and 5 bases at J, with 12 bases between the two ends. The CDR3 has 13 amino acids. CDR3 in amino acids: CASSRRDGYGYTF. As DNA, the CDR3 is TGTGCCAGCAGTCGGCGGGACGGGTATGGCTACACCTTC.

CDR3 DNA: TGTGCCAGCAGTTTACCCCTCGAGAGCCGGGACAGGGGGATAGAGGAGCAGTTCTTC. This encodes CASSLPLESRDRGIEEQFF. This chain connects TRBV27 to TRBJ2-1; 11 bases are a match to TRBD1. Unmatched junction bases numbered 19, after V lost 2 bases and J lost 10 bases. There are 19 residues in the CDR3. CDR1 MNHEY and CDR2 SMNVEV come from the germline V gene (reference sequence).

The chain recombines TRBV7-9 with TRBJ2-7, with D perhaps TRBD1 (6 bases). CDR3 length equals 16 residues. V lost 5 bases, J lost 2 bases, and 19 bases lay in between. CDR1 SEHNR and CDR2 FQNEAQ come from the germline V gene (reference sequence). CDR3 DNA: TGTGCCAGCAGCGGCATCTTCTCCGGGACACCCTACGAGCAGTACTTC. Amino acids: CASSGIFSGTPYEQYF.

The chain joins TRBV5-1 to TRBJ2-7; 7 bases fit TRBD2. The ends lost 5 bases at V and 2 bases at J; junction bases unmatched: 7. Germline lookup yields CDR1 SGHRS and CDR2 YFSETQ. The length of the CDR3 is 14 residues. In nucleotides, the CDR3 is TGCGCCAGCAGTCCAGCGGGGAGCGCCTACGAGCAGTACGTC. It codes for CASSPAGSAYEQYV.

V usage is TRBV28 and J usage is TRBJ1-6, with unresolved D. The CDR3 totals 14 residues. V lost 2 bases and J lost 9, with 11 bases in between. The germline gives CDR1 MDHEN, CDR2 SYDVKM. This CDR3 reads CASSLAAKGSPLHF. CDR3 nucleotide sequence: TGTGCCAGCAGTTTAGCAGCGAAAGGTTCACCCCTCCACTTT. The complete variable domain, with remaining parts taken from reference TRBV28 and TRBJ1-6, reads DVKVTQSSRYLVKRTGEKVFLECVQDMDHENMFWYRQDPGLGLRLIYFSYDVKMKEKGDIPEGYSVSREKKERFSLILESASTNQTSMYLCASSLAAKGSPLHFGNGTRLTVT.

This clone was seen more than once but under ten times. The V and J genes are TRBV7-9 and TRBJ1-2; 8 nucleotides line up with TRBD1. V was pared by 6 bases and J by 7 bases, with 16 bases of the junction left unmatched. Germline V CDR1 and CDR2: SEHNR, FQNEAQ (reference sequence). CDR3 length equals 16 residues. CDR3 DNA sequence: TGTGCCAGCAGTGGAGGGGTGGACAGGGTGGTTGGTGGCTACACCTTC. Translating it yields CASSGGVDRVVGGYTF.

The genes are TRBV5-1 and TRBJ2-2; 9 bases are a match to TRBD2. Germline lookup yields CDR1 SGHRS and CDR2 YFSETQ. There are 15 residues in the CDR3. The V gene end was trimmed by 2 bases and the J gene end by 7 bases; junction bases not matched to a gene: 6. The CDR3 loop is CASSFASGVVGELFF. Here the CDR3 DNA reads TGCGCCAGCAGCTTTGCTAGCGGGGTAGTCGGGGAGCTGTTTTTT.

The CDR3 DNA reads as TGTGCCAGCAGCCGATTCTCAGGGTACCAAGAGACCCAGTACTTC. Its protein product is CASSRFSGYQETQYF. The genes are TRBV7-6 and TRBJ2-5, with a weak D call TRBD1 (5 bases). The CDR3 totals 15 residues. The V end lost 5 bases, the J end lost 0 bases, and 13 bases lay between the germline ends. Germline-derived CDR1 and CDR2 are SGHVS and FNYEAQ.